This T cell receptor (beta chain) emerged from a study of regulatory and conventional T cells in RAG deficiency. Study-wide results and limits: Shorter CDR3s in all patient subsets; >85% Treg-Tconv overlap in Omenn.

This clone was detected once. The antigen remains unidentified. Genomic DNA came from blood conventional CD4+ T cells gated CD25-low CD127-high. This CDR3 contains 17 residues. Deletions cut 1 base from V and 1 base from J, with 17 bases between. Germline V gene data show CDR1 as MGHRA and CDR2 as YSYEKL. Clones were sequenced by immunoSEQ multiplex PCR, and TCRdb holds only the in-frame ones, with some missing. Found here are 22,000 or so clones, about 92% of them singletons; the top ten hold roughly 0.73%. These data also featured in a second study, about regulatory T cells. This second study says: Primers: 52 TRBV forward and 13 TRBJ reverse.

The chain uses TRBV4-1 and TRBJ2-7; D is unresolved. The source is a human donor in good health. Material: CD4+ T cells sorted from blood. This CDR3 reads CASSQVFGRIVSYEQYF. Here the CDR3 DNA reads TGCGCCAGCAGCCAAGTGTTCGGGCGGATAGTTTCCTACGAGCAGTACTTC.